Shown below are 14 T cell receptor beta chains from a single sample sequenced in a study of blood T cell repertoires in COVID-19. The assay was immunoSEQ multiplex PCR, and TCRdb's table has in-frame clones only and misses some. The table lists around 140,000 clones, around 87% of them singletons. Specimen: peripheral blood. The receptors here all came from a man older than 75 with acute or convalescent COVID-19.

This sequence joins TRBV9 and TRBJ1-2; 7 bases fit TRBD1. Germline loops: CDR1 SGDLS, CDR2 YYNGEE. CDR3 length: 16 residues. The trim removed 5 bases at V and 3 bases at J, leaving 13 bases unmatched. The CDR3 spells CASSPTGAPEDYGYTF. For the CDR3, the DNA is TGTGCCAGCAGTCCCACAGGGGCTCCGGAAGACTATGGCTACACCTTC.

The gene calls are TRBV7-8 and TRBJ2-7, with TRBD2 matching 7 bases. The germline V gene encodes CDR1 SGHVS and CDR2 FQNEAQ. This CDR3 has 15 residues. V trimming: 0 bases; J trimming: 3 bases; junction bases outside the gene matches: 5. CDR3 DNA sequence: TGTGCCAGCAGCTTAGCCGGGACTACGATCTACGAGCAGTACTTC. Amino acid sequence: CASSLAGTTIYEQYF.

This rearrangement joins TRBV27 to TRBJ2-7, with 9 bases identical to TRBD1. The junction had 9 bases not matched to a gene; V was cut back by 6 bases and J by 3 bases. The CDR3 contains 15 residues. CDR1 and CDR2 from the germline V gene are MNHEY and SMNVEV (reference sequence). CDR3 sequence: CASSPNRGLNYEQYF. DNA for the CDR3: TGTGCCAGCAGCCCGAACAGGGGGCTAAACTACGAGCAGTACTTC.

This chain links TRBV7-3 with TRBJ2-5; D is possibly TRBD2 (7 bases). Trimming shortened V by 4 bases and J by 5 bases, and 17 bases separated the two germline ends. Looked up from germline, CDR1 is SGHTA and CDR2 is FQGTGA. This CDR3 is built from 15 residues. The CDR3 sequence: CASSSWVGGQETQYF. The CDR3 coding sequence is TGTGCCAGCAGCTCATGGGTCGGGGGGCAGGAGACCCAGTACTTC.

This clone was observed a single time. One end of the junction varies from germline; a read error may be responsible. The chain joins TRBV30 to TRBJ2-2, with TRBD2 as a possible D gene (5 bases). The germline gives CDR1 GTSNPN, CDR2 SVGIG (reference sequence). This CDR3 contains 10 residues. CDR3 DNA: TGTGCCTGGAGCACCGGGGAGTTGTTTTTT. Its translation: CAWSTGELFF.

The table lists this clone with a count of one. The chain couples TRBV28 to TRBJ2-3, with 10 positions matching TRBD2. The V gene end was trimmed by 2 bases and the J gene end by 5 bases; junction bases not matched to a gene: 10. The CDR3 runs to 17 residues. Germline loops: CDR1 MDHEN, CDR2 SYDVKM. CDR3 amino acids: CASSLGSGGPQGDTQYF. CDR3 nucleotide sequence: TGTGCCAGCAGTTTAGGTAGCGGGGGGCCTCAGGGAGATACGCAGTATTTT.

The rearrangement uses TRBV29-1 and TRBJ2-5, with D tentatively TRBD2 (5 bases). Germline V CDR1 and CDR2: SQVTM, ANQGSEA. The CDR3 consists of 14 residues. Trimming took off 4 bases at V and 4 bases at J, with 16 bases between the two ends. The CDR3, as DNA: TGCAGCGTTGGCCCCGGAGGTGTTGGAGAGACCCAGTACTTC. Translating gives CSVGPGGVGETQYF.

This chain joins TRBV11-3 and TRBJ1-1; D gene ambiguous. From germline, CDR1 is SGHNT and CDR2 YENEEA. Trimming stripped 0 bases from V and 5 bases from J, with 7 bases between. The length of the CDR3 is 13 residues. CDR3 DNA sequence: TGTGCCAGCAGCTTAGATAGGAGGACTGAAGCTTTCTTT. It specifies CASSLDRRTEAFF.

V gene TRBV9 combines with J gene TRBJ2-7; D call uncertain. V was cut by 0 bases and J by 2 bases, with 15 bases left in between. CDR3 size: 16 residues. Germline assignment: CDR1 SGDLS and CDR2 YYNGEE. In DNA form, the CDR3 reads TGTGCCAGCAGCGTAGAAGGTTGGGCAGACGCCTACGAGCAGTACTTC. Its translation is CASSVEGWADAYEQYF.

CDR3 protein: CASSLAVETQYF. For the CDR3, the DNA is TGTGCCAGCAGCTTGGCAGTGGAGACCCAGTACTTC. V usage is TRBV5-6 and J usage is TRBJ2-5; D not resolved. The CDR3 is 12 residues long. V lost 0 bases to trimming and J lost 5 bases, with 5 bases between them. The germline gives CDR1 SGHDT, CDR2 YYEEEE.

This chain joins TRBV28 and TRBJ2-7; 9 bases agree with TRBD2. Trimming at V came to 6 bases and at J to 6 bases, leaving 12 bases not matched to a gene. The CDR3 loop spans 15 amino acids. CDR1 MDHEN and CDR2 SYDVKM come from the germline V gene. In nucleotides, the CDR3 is TGTGCCAGCAGCCGTACGCTGGCGGGAGGGTTCGAGCAGTACTTC. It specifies CASSRTLAGGFEQYF.

The CDR3 is CASSRGGPSNQPQHF. Here the CDR3 DNA reads TGTGCCAGCAGTAGGGGAGGGCCAAGCAATCAGCCCCAGCATTTT. The chain recombines TRBV28 with TRBJ1-5; D may be TRBD1 (5 bases). Germline-derived CDR1 and CDR2 are MDHEN and SYDVKM. This CDR3 has 15 residues. V lost 5 bases, J lost 1 base, and 12 bases lay in between.

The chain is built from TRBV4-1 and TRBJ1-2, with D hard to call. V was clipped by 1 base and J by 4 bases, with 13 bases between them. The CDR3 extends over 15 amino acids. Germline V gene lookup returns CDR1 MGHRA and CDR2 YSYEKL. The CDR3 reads CASSQAEASGYGYTF. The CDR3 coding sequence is TGCGCCAGCAGCCAAGCGGAGGCATCTGGCTATGGCTACACCTTC.

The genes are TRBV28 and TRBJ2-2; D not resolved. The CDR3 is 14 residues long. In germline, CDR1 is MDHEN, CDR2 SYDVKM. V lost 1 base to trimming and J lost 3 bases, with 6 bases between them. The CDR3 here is CASSLFPDTGELFF. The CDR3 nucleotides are TGTGCCAGCAGTTTATTTCCGGACACCGGGGAGCTGTTTTTT.